These 21 T cell receptor beta chains share one sample of origin, sequenced in a study of technical replicates of blood from a handful of donors. Some clones are missing from TCRdb's copy, which holds only in-frame ones; the method was immunoSEQ multiplex PCR. The sample includes some 11,000 clones, roughly 94% seen only once; the top ten take 5.5% to 7.5%. Specimen: PBMCs. The receptors come from a human donor in good health.

The rearrangement uses TRBV6-1 and TRBJ2-5; the match to TRBD1 covers 7 bases. Losses at the gene ends were 5 bases for V and 4 bases for J; bases not matched to a gene: 7. Germline CDR1 and CDR2: MNHNS and SASEGT. The CDR3 has 14 amino acids. CDR3 sequence reads: CASSNRDSRETQYF. The CDR3 coding sequence is TGTGCCAGCAGTAATCGGGACAGTAGAGAGACCCAGTACTTC.

In nucleotides, the CDR3 is TGTGCCAGCAGCGTCTTTCCGCGACTAGCGGGAGTCAATACGCAGTATTTT. Translated: CASSVFPRLAGVNTQYF. V gene TRBV11-1 combines with J gene TRBJ2-3; 12 bases agree with TRBD2. The CDR3 loop spans 17 amino acids. Trimming cost V 5 bases and J 7 bases; bases outside gene matches: 13. CDR1 SGHAT and CDR2 FQDESV come from the germline V gene (reference sequence).

The chain uses TRBV7-2 and TRBJ2-7, with TRBD2 identical over 10 bases. CDR3 size: 17 residues. In germline, CDR1 is SGHTA, CDR2 FQGNSA. V lost 5 bases and J lost 6; bases outside the gene matches: 16. CDR3 sequence reads: CASSPGSSGSGGGEQYF. The CDR3 coding sequence is TGTGCCAGCAGCCCGGGATCTAGCGGGAGTGGGGGGGGCGAGCAGTACTTC.

This rearrangement joins TRBV7-9 to TRBJ1-1; the D gene is possibly TRBD1 (5 bases). Germline loops: CDR1 SEHNR, CDR2 FQNEAQ (reference sequence). V was shortened by 5 bases and J by 2 bases, with 12 bases between the two germline ends. The CDR3 consists of 14 residues. CDR3 residues: CASSILGVNTEAFF. DNA for the CDR3: TGTGCCAGCAGCATTTTAGGGGTTAACACTGAAGCTTTCTTT.

The chain joins TRBV7-7 to TRBJ1-2; TRBD1 matches 9 bases. V dropped 10 bases and J dropped 4; count of bases not matched to a gene: 4. The CDR3 consists of 12 residues. The germline V gene has CDR1 SSHAT and CDR2 FNYEAQ (reference sequence). Here the CDR3 reads CAIGTGSYGYTF. The CDR3 region has the DNA TGTGCCATCGGGACAGGGTCCTATGGCTACACCTTC.

The chain joins TRBV30 to TRBJ2-3, with a tentative D call TRBD2 (6 bases). Germline values: CDR1 GTSNPN, CDR2 SVGIG (reference sequence). V lost 2 bases to trimming and J lost 8 bases, with 23 bases between them. The CDR3 length is 16 residues. In DNA form, the CDR3 reads TGTGCCTGGAGTAAAGAGGGACTCGGGTTGGAGGGTACGCAGTATTTT. It codes for CAWSKEGLGLEGTQYF.

The gene calls are TRBV25-1 and TRBJ1-1; 8 bases fit TRBD1. Germline CDR1 MGHDK, CDR2 SYGVNS. CDR3 length equals 15 residues. V was clipped by 1 base and J by 5 bases; unmatched bases: 6. The CDR3 is CASSELQGARTEAFF. In DNA, the CDR3 is TGTGCCAGCAGTGAATTGCAGGGGGCGAGAACTGAAGCTTTCTTT. The entire variable domain, with the rest obtained from reference TRBV25-1 and TRBJ1-1, is as follows: EADIYQTPRYLVIGTGKKITLECSQTMGHDKMYWYQQDPGMELHLIHYSYGVNSTEKGDLSSESTVSRIRTEHFPLTLESARPSHTSQYLCASSELQGARTEAFFGQGTRLTVV.

The gene calls are TRBV30 and TRBJ1-2; no clear D. Germline V gene sequence: CDR1 GTSNPN, CDR2 SVGIG (reference sequence). There are 13 residues in the CDR3. V shed 4 bases and J shed 6 bases, with 15 bases lying between them. The CDR3, as DNA: TGTGCCTGGAATTGGGCAGGTCAGGATGGCTACACCTTC. It codes for CAWNWAGQDGYTF.

This chain uses TRBV6-5 with TRBJ2-2; 7 bases match TRBD2. The CDR3 loop spans 15 amino acids. Losses at the gene ends were 2 bases for V and 6 bases for J; bases not matched to a gene: 6. Germline V gene data show CDR1 as MNHEY and CDR2 as SVGAGI. CDR3 residues: CASSYGGGTPGELFF. In DNA form, the CDR3 reads TGTGCCAGCAGTTACGGGGGGGGAACGCCCGGGGAGCTGTTTTTT.

The genes are TRBV5-1 and TRBJ2-1, with D possibly being TRBD2 (5 bases). V was pared by 1 base and J by 2 bases, with 13 bases between. Germline lookup yields CDR1 SGHRS and CDR2 YFSETQ. This CDR3 has 16 amino acids. CDR3 protein: CASSLSVLATYNEQFF. Written as DNA, the CDR3 is TGCGCCAGCAGCTTGTCTGTCCTAGCTACCTACAATGAGCAGTTCTTC. The variable domain in full, completed from reference TRBV5-1 and TRBJ2-1, reads KAGVTQTPRYLIKTRGQQVTLSCSPISGHRSVSWYQQTPGQGLQFLFEYFSETQRNKGNFPGRFSGRQFSNSRSEMNVSTLELGDSALYLCASSLSVLATYNEQFFGPGTRLTVL.

The rearrangement joins TRBV5-1 to TRBJ2-2; D is unclear. The V and J ends lost 0 bases and 5 bases respectively, with 11 bases between them. The CDR3 extends over 15 amino acids. Germline loops: CDR1 SGHRS, CDR2 YFSETQ. The CDR3 loop reads CASSLGVQPTGELFF. Written as DNA, the CDR3 is TGCGCCAGCAGCTTGGGGGTACAGCCTACCGGGGAGCTGTTTTTT.

The V call is TRBV5-1, the J call TRBJ1-1; 8 bases align to TRBD1. V lost 4 bases, J lost 1 base, and 9 bases stayed unmatched. This CDR3 spans 16 amino acids. Per the germline V gene, CDR1 is SGHRS and CDR2 is YFSETQ. The CDR3 loop is CASSLQGAEGNTEAFF. CDR3 coding DNA: TGCGCCAGCAGCCTGCAGGGGGCGGAAGGGAACACTGAAGCTTTCTTT.

The V call is TRBV18, the J call TRBJ1-1; D not certain. The CDR3 runs to 14 residues. Germline CDR1 reads KGHSH; CDR2 reads LQKENI. Trimming stripped 3 bases from V and 5 bases from J, with 13 bases between. In DNA form, the CDR3 reads TGTGCCAGCTCACCGGACTCAGAACTGACTGAAGCTTTCTTT. Amino acids: CASSPDSELTEAFF.

This CDR3 reads CASSYTGDTGELFF. The CDR3 DNA sequence: TGTGCCAGCAGTTATACAGGGGATACCGGGGAGCTGTTTTTT. The V and J genes are TRBV6-6 and TRBJ2-2, with 7 bases matching TRBD1. Germline CDR1 MNHNY, CDR2 SVGAGI (reference sequence). CDR3 length equals 14 residues. The V and J ends lost 3 bases and 5 bases, in that order; junction bases with no gene match: 3.

This rearrangement joins TRBV19 to TRBJ2-7, with 8 bases aligning to TRBD1. The V and J ends lost 6 bases and 3 bases, in that order; junction bases with no gene match: 10. Germline-derived CDR1 and CDR2 are LNHDA and SQIVND (reference sequence). The CDR3 is 15 residues long. For the CDR3, the DNA is TGTGCCAGTAGCAGACAGGGGAGTAAAAACTACGAGCAGTACTTC. It encodes CASSRQGSKNYEQYF.

The chain combines TRBV5-1 with TRBJ2-2; no definite D call. The V gene's germline CDR1 is SGHRS and CDR2 YFSETQ. The CDR3 totals 15 residues. Trimming removed 0 bases from V and 0 bases from J, with 6 bases in between. The CDR3 nucleotides read TGCGCCAGCAGCTTGGGGAGATCGAACACCGGGGAGCTGTTTTTT. As protein: CASSLGRSNTGELFF. The full variable domain, its missing parts supplied by reference TRBV5-1 and TRBJ2-2, is KAGVTQTPRYLIKTRGQQVTLSCSPISGHRSVSWYQQTPGQGLQFLFEYFSETQRNKGNFPGRFSGRQFSNSRSEMNVSTLELGDSALYLCASSLGRSNTGELFFGEGSRLTVL.

The chain uses TRBV4-2 and TRBJ2-5; tentative D call: TRBD2 (5 bases). Between the trimmed V and J ends, which lost 2 bases and 0 bases, there was a span of 7 bases. The CDR3 is 14 amino acids. Germline CDR1 and CDR2: LGHNA and YNFKEQ. This chain's CDR3 is CASSQRGNQETQYF. CDR3 DNA sequence: TGTGCCAGCAGCCAACGAGGGAACCAAGAGACCCAGTACTTC.

V is TRBV11-3 and J is TRBJ2-1; 11 positions match TRBD1. The CDR3 sequence is 19 residues long. Germline CDR1 is SGHNT and CDR2 is YENEEA. After removal of 5 bases from V and 0 bases from J, the junction contained 12 bases not matched to a gene. In DNA, the CDR3 is TGTGCCAGCAGCCGAGCGGGACAGGGGGGGACTGACTCCTACAATGAGCAGTTCTTC. It encodes CASSRAGQGGTDSYNEQFF.

To note about this clone: The germline gene is not matched at one end of the junction; a read error may be the cause. The chain joins TRBV23-1 to TRBJ2-7, with 7 positions matching TRBD2. TRBV23-1 is classed as an ORF, of uncertain function. The CDR3 has 11 residues. In nucleotides, the CDR3 is TGCGCCAGCTTTACTAGCGATCCCTGGGCCTTC. It yields the protein CASFTSDPWAF.

The chain recombines TRBV6-6 with TRBJ1-2; 7 bases map to TRBD1. Germline loops: CDR1 MNHNY, CDR2 SVGAGI (reference sequence). The length of the CDR3 is 14 residues. V gave up 6 bases and J gave up 8 bases; unmatched junction bases: 12. The CDR3 loop is CASRETGKEGGYTF. CDR3 bases: TGTGCCAGCAGGGAGACAGGGAAGGAGGGGGGCTACACCTTC.

The chain combines TRBV5-1 with TRBJ1-3; D gene ambiguous. This CDR3 region has 14 residues. The V end was cut by 2 bases, the J end by 0 bases, with 6 bases between. Germline V gives CDR1 SGHRS, CDR2 YFSETQ. CDR3 sequence: CASSLLSSGNTIYF. DNA for the CDR3: TGCGCCAGCAGCTTATTGAGCTCTGGAAACACCATATATTTT.